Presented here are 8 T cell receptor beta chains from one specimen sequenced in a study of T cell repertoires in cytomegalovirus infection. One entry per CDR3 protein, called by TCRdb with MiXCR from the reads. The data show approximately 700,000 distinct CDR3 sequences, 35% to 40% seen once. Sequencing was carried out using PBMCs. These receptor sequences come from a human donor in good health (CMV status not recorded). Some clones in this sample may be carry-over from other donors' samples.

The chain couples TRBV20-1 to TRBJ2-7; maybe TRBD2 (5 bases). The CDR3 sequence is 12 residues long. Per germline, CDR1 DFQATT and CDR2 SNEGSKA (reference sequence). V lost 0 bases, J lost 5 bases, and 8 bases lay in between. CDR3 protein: CSAREGDHEQYF. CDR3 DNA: TGCAGTGCTAGAGAGGGAGACCACGAGCAGTACTTC.

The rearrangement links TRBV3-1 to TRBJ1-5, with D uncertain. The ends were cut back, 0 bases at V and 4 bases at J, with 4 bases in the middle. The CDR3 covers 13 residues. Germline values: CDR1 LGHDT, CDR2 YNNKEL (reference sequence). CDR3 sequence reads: CASSQEWNQPQHF. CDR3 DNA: TGTGCCAGCAGCCAAGAATGGAATCAGCCCCAGCATTTT.

The CDR3, as DNA: TGCAGTGCTTATCACGGACTAGCGGGAGGCGAGCAGTACTTC. Translated: CSAYHGLAGGEQYF. The chain has TRBV20-1 and TRBJ2-7; TRBD2 agrees at 14 bases. Germline CDR1 DFQATT, CDR2 SNEGSKA (reference sequence). The CDR3 is 14 residues long. The V gene end was trimmed by 5 bases and the J gene end by 6 bases; junction bases not matched to a gene: 6.

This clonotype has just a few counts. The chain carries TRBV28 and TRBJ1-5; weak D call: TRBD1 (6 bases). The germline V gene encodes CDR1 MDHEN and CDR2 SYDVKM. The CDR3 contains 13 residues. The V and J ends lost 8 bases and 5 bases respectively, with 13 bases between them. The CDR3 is CASSGQRDQPQHF. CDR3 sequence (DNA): TGTGCCAGCTCTGGACAGAGGGATCAGCCCCAGCATTTT.

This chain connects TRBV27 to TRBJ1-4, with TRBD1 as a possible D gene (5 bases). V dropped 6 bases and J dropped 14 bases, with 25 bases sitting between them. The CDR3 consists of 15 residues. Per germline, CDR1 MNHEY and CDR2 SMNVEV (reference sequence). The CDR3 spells CASSPFGGVGEVLFF. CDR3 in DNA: TGTGCCAGCAGCCCTTTCGGGGGGGTTGGGGAAGTGCTGTTTTTT.

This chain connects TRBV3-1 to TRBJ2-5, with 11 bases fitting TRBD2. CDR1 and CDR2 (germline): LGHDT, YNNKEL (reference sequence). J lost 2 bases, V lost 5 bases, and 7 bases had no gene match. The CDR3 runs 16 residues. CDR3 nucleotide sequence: TGTGCCAGCAGCGTCGCGGGACTAGCGGATCAAGAGACCCAGTACTTC. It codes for CASSVAGLADQETQYF.

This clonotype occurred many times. DNA for the CDR3: TGTGCCAGCAGTTACGCGGAGACCCAGTACTTC. It codes for CASSYAETQYF. This chain connects TRBV6-2 or TRBV6-3 to TRBJ2-5; D gene ambiguous. Germline values: CDR1 MNHEY, CDR2 SVGEGT. The CDR3 length is 11 residues. Trimming pared 2 bases from V and 5 bases from J, leaving 3 bases between.

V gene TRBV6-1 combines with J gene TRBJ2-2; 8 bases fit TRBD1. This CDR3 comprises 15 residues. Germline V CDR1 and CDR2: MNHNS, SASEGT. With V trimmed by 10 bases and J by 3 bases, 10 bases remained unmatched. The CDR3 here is CATRTGFGYTGELFF. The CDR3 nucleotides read TGTGCCACCCGGACAGGGTTTGGTTACACCGGGGAGCTGTTTTTT.